This T cell receptor beta chain was found in a study of blood T cell repertoires in COVID-19. Overall study context: From T cells, B-cell-depleted T cells, or PBMCs came the material, which was cDNA or gDNA.

CDR3 length: 15 amino acids. The germline gives CDR1 LGHDT, CDR2 YNNKEL (reference sequence). V shed 1 base and J shed 7 bases, with 15 bases lying between them. The authors' processing: From reference gene primer amplification, estimates of nucleated cell counts were derived. TCRdb's table, derived via immunoSEQ multiplex PCR, lists solely in-frame clones and lacks some. V, J and clone size are taken as reported in that table, and D and trimming were inferred from the DNA itself. The sample holds 400,000 to 450,000 clones, around 88% seen once. This clone was observed once. Seattle's enrolled individuals joined amid active infection and were then monitored longitudinally.

Sequencing used peripheral blood. The V and J genes are TRBV3-1 (or the pseudogene TRBV3-2) and TRBJ2-3, with D maybe TRBD1 (5 bases). This TCR came from a woman aged 50 to 65 with COVID-19, enrolled during active disease. The CDR3 spells CASSQVLGASNTQYF. DNA for the CDR3: TGTGCCAGCAGCCAAGTTCTAGGGGCATCAAATACGCAGTATTTT.